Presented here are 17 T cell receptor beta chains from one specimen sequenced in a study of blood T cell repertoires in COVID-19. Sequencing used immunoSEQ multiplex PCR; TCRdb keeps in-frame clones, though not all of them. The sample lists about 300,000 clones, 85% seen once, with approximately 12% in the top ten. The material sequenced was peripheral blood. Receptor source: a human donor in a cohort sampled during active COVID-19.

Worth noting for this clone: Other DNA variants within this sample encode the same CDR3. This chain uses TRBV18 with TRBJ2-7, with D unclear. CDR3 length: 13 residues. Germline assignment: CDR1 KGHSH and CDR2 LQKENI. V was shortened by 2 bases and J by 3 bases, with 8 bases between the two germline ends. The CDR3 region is CASSPGPGYEQYF. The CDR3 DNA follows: TGTGCCAGCTCACCAGGGCCTGGCTACGAGCAGTACTTC.

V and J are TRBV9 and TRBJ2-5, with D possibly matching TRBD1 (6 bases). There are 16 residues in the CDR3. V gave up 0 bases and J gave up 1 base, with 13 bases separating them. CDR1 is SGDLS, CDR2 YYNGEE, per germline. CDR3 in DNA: TGTGCCAGCAGCGTAGGGGTGGGGGCACTCCAAGAGACCCAGTACTTC. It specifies CASSVGVGALQETQYF.

Here the CDR3 reads CASRLGGGGYGYTF. CDR3 nucleotide sequence: TGTGCCAGCAGGCTGGGAGGAGGCGGCTATGGCTACACCTTC. V gene TRBV3-1 (or the pseudogene TRBV3-2) combines with J gene TRBJ1-2, with unresolved D. Germline CDR1 is LGHDT and CDR2 is YNNKEL (reference sequence). The CDR3 covers 14 residues. The V gene lost 6 bases and the J gene lost 4 bases, with 15 bases spanning the gap.

The CDR3 region is CSGQGVTEAFF. DNA of the CDR3: TGCAGCGGACAGGGGGTCACTGAAGCTTTCTTT. The chain recombines TRBV20-1 with TRBJ1-1; 10 bases fit TRBD1. This CDR3 contains 11 residues. Germline CDR1 DFQATT, CDR2 SNEGSKA (reference sequence).

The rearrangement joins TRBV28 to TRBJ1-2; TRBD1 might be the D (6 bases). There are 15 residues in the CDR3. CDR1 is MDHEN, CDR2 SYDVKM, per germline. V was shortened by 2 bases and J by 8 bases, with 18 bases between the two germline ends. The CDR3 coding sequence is TGTGCCAGCAGTTTACCTCGGGGGGGGCCAAGGGGCTACACCTTC. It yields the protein CASSLPRGGPRGYTF.

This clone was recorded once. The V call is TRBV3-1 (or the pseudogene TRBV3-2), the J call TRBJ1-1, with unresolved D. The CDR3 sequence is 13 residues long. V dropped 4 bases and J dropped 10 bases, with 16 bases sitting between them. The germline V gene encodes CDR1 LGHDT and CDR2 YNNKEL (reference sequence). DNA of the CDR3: TGTGCCAGCAGCCCGCGATATGATTTGAGAGCTTTCTTT. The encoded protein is CASSPRYDLRAFF.

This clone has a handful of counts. In nucleotides, the CDR3 is TGTGCCAGCAGCAACGCCTGGTTGGACAGGGGGCAACATCAGCCCCAGCATTTT. It codes for CASSNAWLDRGQHQPQHF. This chain joins TRBV21-1 and TRBJ1-5; the table's D call of TRBD1 was not tested on the DNA. TRBV21-1 is termed a pseudogene. This CDR3 has 18 residues.

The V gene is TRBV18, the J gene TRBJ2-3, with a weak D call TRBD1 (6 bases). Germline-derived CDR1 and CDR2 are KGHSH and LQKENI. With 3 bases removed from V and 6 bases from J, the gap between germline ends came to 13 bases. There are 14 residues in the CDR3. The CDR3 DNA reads TGTGCCAGCTCACCTACAGGGTCGGGGGATACGCAGTATTTT. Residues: CASSPTGSGDTQYF.

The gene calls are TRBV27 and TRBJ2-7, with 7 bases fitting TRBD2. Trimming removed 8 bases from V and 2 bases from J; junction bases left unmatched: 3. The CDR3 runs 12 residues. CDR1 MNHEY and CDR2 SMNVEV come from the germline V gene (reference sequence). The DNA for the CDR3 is TGTGCCAGCCAGGCGGGAGCCTACGAGCAGTACTTC. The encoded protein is CASQAGAYEQYF.

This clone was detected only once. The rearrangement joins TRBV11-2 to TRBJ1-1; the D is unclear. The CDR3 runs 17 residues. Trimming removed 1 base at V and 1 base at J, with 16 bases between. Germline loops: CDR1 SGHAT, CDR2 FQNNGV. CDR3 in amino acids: CASSLVSVRKKNTEAFF. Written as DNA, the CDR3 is TGTGCCAGCAGCTTAGTCTCGGTCCGAAAAAAGAACACTGAAGCTTTCTTT.

The CDR3 bases are TGTGCCAGCAGCTTAGGCCCTAGCGGGAGCTCCTACGAGCAGTACTTC. It yields the protein CASSLGPSGSSYEQYF. V and J are TRBV7-2 and TRBJ2-7; TRBD2 matches at 10 bases. The CDR3 covers 16 residues. Trimming at V came to 1 base and at J to 0 bases, leaving 3 bases not matched to a gene. Germline lookup yields CDR1 SGHTA and CDR2 FQGNSA.

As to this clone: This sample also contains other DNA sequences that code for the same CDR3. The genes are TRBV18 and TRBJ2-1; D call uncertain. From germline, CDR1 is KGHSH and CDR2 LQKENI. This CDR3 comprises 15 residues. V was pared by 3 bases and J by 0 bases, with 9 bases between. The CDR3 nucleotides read TGTGCCAGCTCACCCGTTACTGGCTCCTACAATGAGCAGTTCTTC. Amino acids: CASSPVTGSYNEQFF.

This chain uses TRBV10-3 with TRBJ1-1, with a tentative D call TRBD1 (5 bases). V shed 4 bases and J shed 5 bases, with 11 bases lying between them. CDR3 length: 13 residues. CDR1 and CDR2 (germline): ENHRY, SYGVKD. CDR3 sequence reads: CAISVTVQTEAFF. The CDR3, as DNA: TGTGCCATCAGTGTGACAGTTCAGACTGAAGCTTTCTTT.

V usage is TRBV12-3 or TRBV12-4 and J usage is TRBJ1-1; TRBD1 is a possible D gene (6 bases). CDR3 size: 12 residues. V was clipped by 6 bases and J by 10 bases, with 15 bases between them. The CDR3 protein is CASRPPGGAAFF. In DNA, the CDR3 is TGTGCCAGCAGGCCCCCGGGGGGGGCAGCTTTCTTT.

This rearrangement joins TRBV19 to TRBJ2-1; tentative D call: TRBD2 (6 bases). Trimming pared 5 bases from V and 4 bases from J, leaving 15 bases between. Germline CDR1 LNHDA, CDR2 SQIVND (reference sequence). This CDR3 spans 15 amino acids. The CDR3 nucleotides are TGTGCCAGTAGTCTCGAAGCGGGCAAATACAATGAGCAGTTCTTC. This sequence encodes CASSLEAGKYNEQFF.

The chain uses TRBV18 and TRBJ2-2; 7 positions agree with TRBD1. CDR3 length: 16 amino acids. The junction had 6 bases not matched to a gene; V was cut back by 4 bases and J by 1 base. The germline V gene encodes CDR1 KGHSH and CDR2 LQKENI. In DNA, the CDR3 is TGTGCCAGCTCACGATCCGGGACAGTGAACACCGGGGAGCTGTTTTTT. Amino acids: CASSRSGTVNTGELFF. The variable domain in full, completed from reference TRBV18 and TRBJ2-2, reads NAGVMQNPRHLVRRRGQEARLRCSPMKGHSHVYWYRQLPEEGLKFMVYLQKENIIDESGMPKERFSAEFPKEGPSILRIQQVVRGDSAAYFCASSRSGTVNTGELFFGEGSRLTVL.

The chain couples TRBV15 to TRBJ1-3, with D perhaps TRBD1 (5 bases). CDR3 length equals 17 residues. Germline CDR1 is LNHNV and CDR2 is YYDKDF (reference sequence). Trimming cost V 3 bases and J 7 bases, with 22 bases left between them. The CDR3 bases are TGTGCCACCAGCAGGGTGGGAGGGGATTTTAGGTCGAACACCATATATTTT. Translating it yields CATSRVGGDFRSNTIYF.